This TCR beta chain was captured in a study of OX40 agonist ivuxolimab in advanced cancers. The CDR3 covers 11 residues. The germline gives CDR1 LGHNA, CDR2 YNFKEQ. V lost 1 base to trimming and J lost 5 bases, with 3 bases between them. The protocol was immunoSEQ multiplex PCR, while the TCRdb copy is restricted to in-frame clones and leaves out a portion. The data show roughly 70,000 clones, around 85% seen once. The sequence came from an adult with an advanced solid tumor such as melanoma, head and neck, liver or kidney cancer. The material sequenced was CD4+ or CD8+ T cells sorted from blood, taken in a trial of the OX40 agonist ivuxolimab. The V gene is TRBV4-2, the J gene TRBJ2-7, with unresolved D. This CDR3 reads CASSQGNEQYF. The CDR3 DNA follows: TGTGCCAGCAGCCAAGGGAACGAGCAGTACTTC.